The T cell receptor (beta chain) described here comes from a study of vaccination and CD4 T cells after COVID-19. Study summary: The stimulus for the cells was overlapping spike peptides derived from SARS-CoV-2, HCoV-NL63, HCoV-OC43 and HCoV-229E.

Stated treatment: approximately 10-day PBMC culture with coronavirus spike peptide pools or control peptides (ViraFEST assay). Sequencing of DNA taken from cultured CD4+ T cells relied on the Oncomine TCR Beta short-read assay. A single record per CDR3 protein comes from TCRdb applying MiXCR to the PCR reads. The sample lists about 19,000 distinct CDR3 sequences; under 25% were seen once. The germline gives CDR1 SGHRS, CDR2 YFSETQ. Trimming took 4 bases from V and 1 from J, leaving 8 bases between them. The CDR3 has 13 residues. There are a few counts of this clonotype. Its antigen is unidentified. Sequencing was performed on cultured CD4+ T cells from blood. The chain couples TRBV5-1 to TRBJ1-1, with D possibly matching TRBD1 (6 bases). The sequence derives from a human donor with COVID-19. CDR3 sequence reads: CASSQDRNTEAFF. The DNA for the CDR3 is TGCGCCAGCAGCCAGGACAGGAACACTGAAGCTTTCTTT.